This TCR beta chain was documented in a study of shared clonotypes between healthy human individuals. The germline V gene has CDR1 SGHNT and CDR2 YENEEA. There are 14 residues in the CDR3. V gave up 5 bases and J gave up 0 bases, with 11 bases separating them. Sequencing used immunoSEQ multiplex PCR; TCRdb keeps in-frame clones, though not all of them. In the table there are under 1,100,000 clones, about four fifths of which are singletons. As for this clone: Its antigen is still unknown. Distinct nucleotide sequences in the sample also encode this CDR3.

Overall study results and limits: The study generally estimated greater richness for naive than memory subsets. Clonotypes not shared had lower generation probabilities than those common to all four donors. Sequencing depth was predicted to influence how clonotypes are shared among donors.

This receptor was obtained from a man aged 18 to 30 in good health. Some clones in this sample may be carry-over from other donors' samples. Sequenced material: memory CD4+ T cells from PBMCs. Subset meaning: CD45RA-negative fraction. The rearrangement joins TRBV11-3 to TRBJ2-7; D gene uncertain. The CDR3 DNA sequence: TGTGCCAGCAGCCCAACCCGGAGCTCCTACGAGCAGTACTTC. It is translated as CASSPTRSSYEQYF.